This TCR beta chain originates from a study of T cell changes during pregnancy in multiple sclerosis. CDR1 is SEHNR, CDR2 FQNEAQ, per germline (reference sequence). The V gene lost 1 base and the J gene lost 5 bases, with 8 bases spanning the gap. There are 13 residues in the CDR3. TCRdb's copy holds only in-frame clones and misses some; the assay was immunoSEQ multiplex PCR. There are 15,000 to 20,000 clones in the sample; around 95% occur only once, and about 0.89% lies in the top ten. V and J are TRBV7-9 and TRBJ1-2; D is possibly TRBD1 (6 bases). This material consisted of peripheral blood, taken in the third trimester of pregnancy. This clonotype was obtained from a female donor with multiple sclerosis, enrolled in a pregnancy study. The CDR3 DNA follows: TGTGCCAGCAGCTTAGGGGGGCAATATGGCTACACCTTC. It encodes CASSLGGQYGYTF.